This TCR beta chain was recorded in a study of T cell responses to AZD1222 COVID-19 vaccine. Study-level information: Pooling of second doses given at about 4 or about 12 weeks was done.

Germline CDR1 GTSNPN, CDR2 SVGIG (reference sequence). The CDR3 has 16 amino acids. The V and J ends lost 0 bases and 2 bases respectively, with 14 bases between them. Findings and caveats of the study: Vaccination with two AZD1222 doses was followed by a rise in Spike-specific TCR breadth and depth.

With respect to this clone: The antigen remains undetermined.

The assay was immunoSEQ multiplex PCR, and TCRdb's table has in-frame clones only and misses some. The sample has 130,000 to 150,000 clones; 80% to 90% are singletons. The sequence was obtained from an adult in good health. Sequences were derived from peripheral blood, sampled on day 0 of AZD1222 vaccination. The V and J genes are TRBV30 and TRBJ2-1; possible D gene TRBD2, 5 bases. The DNA for the CDR3 is TGTGCCTGGAGTGTAATGGCGGGTCTTCCCTACAATGAGCAGTTCTTC. Its protein product is CAWSVMAGLPYNEQFF.